The clone carrying this T cell receptor (beta chain) was observed a few times. Its antigen remains unidentified. The record originates from a study of T cells after yellow fever vaccination. Study summary: Researchers used SMART-Seq v4 Ultra Low Input to prepare fractions that had low cell numbers. Whole-study findings and limits: Booster sampling recovered most clones from primary vaccination (approximately 97% CD4, around 88% CD8).

MiXCR was run by TCRdb on the 5' RACE reads, yielding one entry per CDR3 protein. The sample has some 320,000 distinct CDR3 sequences, approximately 4.5% seen once. V lost 7 bases, J lost 8 bases, and 7 bases stayed unmatched. Germline V gene sequence: CDR1 MNHEY, CDR2 SMNVEV (reference sequence). CDR3 length equals 13 residues. This sequence originates from a man younger than 35 who received the YFV17D yellow fever vaccine. The chain links TRBV27 to TRBJ1-1, with 10 nucleotides matching TRBD1. Sequencing was performed on PBMCs, taken 15 days after the yellow fever booster vaccination. CDR3 residues: CASIPRDRGEAFF. The CDR3 nucleotides read TGTGCCAGCATACCCCGGGACAGGGGAGAAGCTTTCTTT.